Below, 7 T cell receptor beta chains from the same sample are listed, as sequenced in a study of shared clonotypes between healthy human individuals. Repertoires were generated with immunoSEQ multiplex PCR, while TCRdb's copy carries only in-frame clones and drops some. The sample records 950,000 to 1,300,000 clones, approximately 70% being singletons. The material sequenced was memory CD4+ T cells sorted from blood. Indicated subset: CD45RA-negative fraction. The source is a man aged 18-30 years in good health.

The V and J genes are TRBV29-1 and TRBJ1-2; 9 bases line up with TRBD1. This CDR3 contains 13 residues. Looked up from germline, CDR1 is SQVTM and CDR2 is ANQGSEA. V lost 2 bases and J lost 6; bases outside the gene matches: 4. In DNA form, the CDR3 reads TGCAGCGTTGAAACAGGGGGCGGGGATGGCTACACCTTC. Translated, it gives CSVETGGGDGYTF.

The CDR3 region has the DNA TGTGCCATCAGTGAGTCGACCAGTCAGAACACCGGGGAGCTGTTTTTT. Protein sequence: CAISESTSQNTGELFF. The rearrangement joins TRBV10-3 to TRBJ2-2; D is unresolved. CDR1 and CDR2 (germline): ENHRY, SYGVKD. The CDR3 totals 16 residues. V lost 0 bases and J 1 base, leaving 9 bases between the germline ends.

J is TRBJ2-1 and V is TRBV9, with D unresolved. Germline CDR1 SGDLS, CDR2 YYNGEE. The ends were cut back, 4 bases at V and 4 bases at J, with 15 bases in the middle. The CDR3 is made up of 15 amino acids. This chain's CDR3 is CASSPRQAIYNEQFF. CDR3 nucleotide sequence: TGTGCCAGCAGCCCAAGACAAGCGATATACAATGAGCAGTTCTTC.

The rearrangement uses TRBV5-6 and TRBJ2-4; either TRBD1 or TRBD2 may fit D (5 bases each). The CDR3 covers 14 residues. The germline V gene has CDR1 SGHDT and CDR2 YYEEEE. Trimming stripped 4 bases from V and 3 bases from J, with 11 bases between. CDR3 sequence reads: CASSRPGHKNIQYF. CDR3 coding DNA: TGTGCCAGCAGCCGTCCGGGGCACAAAAACATTCAGTACTTC.

Regarding this clone: This same CDR3 is encoded by further DNA sequences in the sample. V and J are TRBV5-4 and TRBJ2-5, with 8 bases identical to TRBD1. Losses at the gene ends were 7 bases for V and 5 bases for J; bases not matched to a gene: 4. Per germline, CDR1 SGHNT and CDR2 YYREEE (reference sequence). The CDR3 consists of 12 residues. CDR3: CASSRDRETQYF. The CDR3 DNA is TGTGCCAGCTCACGGGACAGGGAGACCCAGTACTTC.

V and J are TRBV6-4 and TRBJ2-5; tentatively, D is TRBD1 (5 bases). Trimming stripped 8 bases from V and 4 bases from J, with 11 bases between. The V gene's germline CDR1 is MRHNA and CDR2 SNTAGT. The CDR3 totals 12 residues. This CDR3 is CASQQGVETQYF. CDR3 DNA sequence: TGTGCCAGCCAGCAGGGCGTAGAGACCCAGTACTTC.

The CDR3 protein is CASSQSARRMGHGDAYEQYF. CDR3 bases: TGCGCCAGCAGTCAATCGGCCCGCCGCATGGGACACGGGGACGCCTACGAGCAGTACTTC. V usage is TRBV23-1 and J usage is TRBJ2-7; maybe TRBD1 (6 bases). TRBV23-1 is flagged as an ORF with uncertain function. The CDR3 runs to 20 residues. The V end was cut by 0 bases, the J end by 2 bases, with 26 bases between.